The 18 T cell receptor beta chains listed next were all sequenced from one sample in a study of T-cell memory formation after mild COVID-19. Each CDR3 protein is one row after TCRdb ran MiXCR on the 5' RACE reads. Of about 560,000 distinct CDR3 sequences listed, roughly 22% were seen once; the top ten hold around 8.4%. Sequencing input: PBMCs or a T cell subset sorted from them (not recorded which). The receptors derive from an adult woman who had mild COVID-19 (a few samples of this study predate the infection). Cell type and time point are not known.

This chain joins TRBV4-2 and TRBJ2-2; possibly TRBD2 for D (6 bases). Germline assignment: CDR1 LGHNA and CDR2 YNFKEQ. V shed 4 bases and J shed 2 bases, with 14 bases lying between them. The CDR3 runs 16 residues. The CDR3 region is CASSRSWDFNTGELFF. DNA of the CDR3: TGTGCCAGCAGCCGTTCCTGGGACTTTAACACCGGGGAGCTGTTTTTT.

The rearrangement joins TRBV3-1 to TRBJ2-7; the match to TRBD1 covers 10 bases. With V trimmed by 1 base and J by 2 bases, 5 bases remained unmatched. The V gene's germline CDR1 is LGHDT and CDR2 YNNKEL (reference sequence). This CDR3 spans 16 amino acids. CDR3 sequence reads: CASSQGWTGGPYEQYF. CDR3 nucleotides: TGTGCCAGCAGCCAAGGCTGGACAGGGGGTCCCTACGAGCAGTACTTC.

V gene TRBV6-2 or TRBV6-3 combines with J gene TRBJ2-1, with D possibly called TRBD1 or TRBD2 (5 bases each). Germline values: CDR1 MNHEY, CDR2 SVGEGT. CDR3 length: 11 residues. Deletions cut 4 bases from V and 8 bases from J, with 6 bases between. CDR3 protein: CASSWGYEQFF. The CDR3 coding sequence is TGTGCCAGCAGTTGGGGGTATGAGCAGTTCTTC.

Note on this clonotype: At one end the junction does not follow the germline gene, possibly because of a read error. The rearrangement uses TRBV12-3 or TRBV12-4 and TRBJ1-1; 9 nucleotides align to TRBD1. This CDR3 has 13 amino acids. The CDR3 here is CDSSLGGQGKAFF. DNA of the CDR3: TGTGACAGCAGTTTAGGGGGACAGGGTAAAGCTTTCTTT.

V and J are TRBV27 and TRBJ2-2; 10 bases align to TRBD2. V lost 5 bases and J lost 4; bases outside the gene matches: 4. The CDR3 totals 15 residues. Germline loops: CDR1 MNHEY, CDR2 SMNVEV (reference sequence). CDR3 in amino acids: CASSQRGGSTGELFF. In DNA, the CDR3 is TGTGCCAGCAGTCAGCGGGGGGGCAGCACCGGGGAGCTGTTTTTT.

The chain recombines TRBV20-1 with TRBJ2-5; 10 bases map to TRBD2. CDR3 length: 14 residues. The germline V gene encodes CDR1 DFQATT and CDR2 SNEGSKA (reference sequence). The V and J ends lost 8 bases and 2 bases, in that order; junction bases with no gene match: 8. Written as DNA, the CDR3 is TGCAGTCCTCTAGCGGGGGCTTTTCAAGAGACCCAGTACTTC. Its translation is CSPLAGAFQETQYF.

This clonotype was recorded a few times. The V and J genes are TRBV20-1 and TRBJ2-1, with 8 positions matching TRBD2. The CDR3 runs to 15 residues. Germline values: CDR1 DFQATT, CDR2 SNEGSKA (reference sequence). The V and J ends lost 0 bases and 4 bases, in that order; junction bases with no gene match: 5. This chain's CDR3 is CSARDAGLEYNEQFF. The CDR3 nucleotides read TGCAGTGCTAGAGACGCGGGACTAGAGTACAATGAGCAGTTCTTC.

This clonotype was counted once. The chain uses TRBV19 and TRBJ2-7; 7 bases align to TRBD1. V was pared by 4 bases and J by 2 bases, with 5 bases of the junction left unmatched. The germline CDR1 and CDR2 sequences are LNHDA and SQIVND (reference sequence). The CDR3 runs 14 residues. Here the CDR3 DNA reads TGTGCCAGTAGTAAGGACAGGCGCCCCTACGAGCAGTACTTC. Amino acids: CASSKDRRPYEQYF.

The chain joins TRBV5-1 to TRBJ2-3; D is unresolved. Deletions cut 0 bases from V and 6 bases from J, with 11 bases between. This CDR3 comprises 14 residues. Germline CDR1 is SGHRS and CDR2 is YFSETQ. The CDR3 here is CASSLADLRDTQYF. The CDR3 DNA follows: TGCGCCAGCAGCTTGGCCGACCTGAGGGATACGCAGTATTTT.

This clonotype has only a few counts. This chain links TRBV5-1 with TRBJ1-6, with D maybe TRBD1 (5 bases). The ends were cut back, 2 bases at V and 7 bases at J, with 10 bases in the middle. The germline CDR1 and CDR2 sequences are SGHRS and YFSETQ. The CDR3 sequence is 14 residues long. The CDR3 here is CASSFEGSNSPLHF. The CDR3 bases are TGCGCCAGCAGCTTTGAGGGGTCGAATTCACCCCTCCACTTT. The variable domain in full, completed from reference TRBV5-1 and TRBJ1-6, reads KAGVTQTPRYLIKTRGQQVTLSCSPISGHRSVSWYQQTPGQGLQFLFEYFSETQRNKGNFPGRFSGRQFSNSRSEMNVSTLELGDSALYLCASSFEGSNSPLHFGNGTRLTVT.

In this sample, this clonotype turned up many times. The chain has TRBV10-3 and TRBJ2-1; TRBD2 might be the D (7 bases). The CDR3 consists of 15 residues. V was shortened by 2 bases and J by 5 bases, with 13 bases between the two germline ends. From germline, CDR1 is ENHRY and CDR2 SYGVKD. Written as DNA, the CDR3 is TGTGCCATCAGTGAGATGGGGGGGGCCCACAATGAGCAGTTCTTC. It yields the protein CAISEMGGAHNEQFF.

Only a few counts were recorded for this clonotype. The chain combines TRBV6-1 with TRBJ1-1, with D perhaps TRBD1 (6 bases). The CDR3 is 15 amino acids. V shed 5 bases and J shed 0 bases, with 13 bases lying between them. The germline CDR1 and CDR2 sequences are MNHNS and SASEGT. DNA of the CDR3: TGTGCCAGCAGTATGACGGGGGGCATGAACACTGAAGCTTTCTTT. It encodes CASSMTGGMNTEAFF.

J is TRBJ2-3 and V is TRBV6-6; possible D gene TRBD2, 6 bases. Trimming took 7 bases from V and 5 from J, leaving 16 bases between them. The CDR3 length is 14 residues. The germline gives CDR1 MNHNY, CDR2 SVGAGI (reference sequence). The CDR3 DNA is TGTGCCAGCAACTACGGGGGAGAGGTAGATACGCAGTATTTT. Its protein is CASNYGGEVDTQYF.

The chain couples TRBV5-6 to TRBJ2-7; maybe TRBD1 (5 bases). The CDR3 loop spans 14 amino acids. Trimming pared 5 bases from V and 6 bases from J, leaving 18 bases between. Germline CDR1 and CDR2: SGHDT and YYEEEE. CDR3 in amino acids: CASRESPGSVEQYF. CDR3 DNA sequence: TGTGCCAGCAGGGAAAGTCCAGGGTCCGTCGAGCAGTACTTC. The whole variable domain, filled in from reference TRBV5-6 and TRBJ2-7, reads DAGVTQSPTHLIKTRGQQVTLRCSPKSGHDTVSWYQQALGQGPQFIFQYYEEEERQRGNFPDRFSGHQFPNYSSELNVNALLLGDSALYLCASRESPGSVEQYFGPGTRLTVT.

The CDR3: CAISPLPDSTDTQYF. CDR3 coding DNA: TGTGCCATCAGCCCTCTCCCTGATAGCACAGATACGCAGTATTTT. This chain links TRBV10-3 with TRBJ2-3; D is unclear. The CDR3 sequence is 15 residues long. Trimming removed 6 bases from V and 0 bases from J, with 13 bases in between. Germline assignment: CDR1 ENHRY and CDR2 SYGVKD.

This clonotype has more than one count but fewer than ten. The chain links TRBV11-2 to TRBJ2-7; TRBD2 matches at 12 bases. This CDR3 has 14 amino acids. V trimming: 5 bases; J trimming: 4 bases; junction bases outside the gene matches: 3. Germline values: CDR1 SGHAT, CDR2 FQNNGV. The CDR3 protein is CASSALAGGYEQYF. The CDR3 bases are TGTGCCAGCAGCGCGCTAGCGGGAGGGTACGAGCAGTACTTC.

This clonotype has a handful of counts. The V and J genes are TRBV24-1 and TRBJ2-2, with D tentatively TRBD1 or TRBD2 (7 bases each). The CDR3 is 16 amino acids. Trimming removed 3 bases at V and 3 bases at J, with 13 bases between. The germline V gene has CDR1 KGHDR and CDR2 SFDVKD. The CDR3, as DNA: TGTGCCACCAGTGATATTCCAGGGGGGGACACCGGGGAGCTGTTTTTT. This sequence encodes CATSDIPGGDTGELFF.

The chain couples TRBV5-1 to TRBJ2-7; TRBD2 matches at 11 bases. The CDR3 has 16 amino acids. Germline values: CDR1 SGHRS, CDR2 YFSETQ. The trim removed 4 bases at V and 3 bases at J, leaving 9 bases unmatched. The CDR3 loop is CASSGGTSGFYYEQYF. CDR3 bases: TGCGCCAGCAGCGGCGGGACTAGCGGATTCTACTACGAGCAGTACTTC. Together with reference TRBV5-1 and TRBJ2-7, the CDR3 gives the full variable domain: KAGVTQTPRYLIKTRGQQVTLSCSPISGHRSVSWYQQTPGQGLQFLFEYFSETQRNKGNFPGRFSGRQFSNSRSEMNVSTLELGDSALYLCASSGGTSGFYYEQYFGPGTRLTVT.